This T cell receptor (beta chain) was identified during a study of Graves' ophthalmopathy and Graves' hyperthyroidism. TCR beta CDR3 regions were amplified from RNA transcripts. HTBI primers served in a first-round RT-PCR, which a second-round multiplex PCR followed. TCRdb processed the multiplex PCR reads anew with MiXCR; each CDR3 protein has one entry. The sample lists about 410,000 distinct CDR3 sequences, roughly 18% occurring once. This clonotype has at least ten counts. In donors with ophthalmopathy, activity was moderate-to-severe, with CAS ≥3, NOSPECS ≥4 and duration under 3 months. Exclusion applied to patients with other autoimmune diseases, uncontrolled infections, pregnancy or lactation. The J segment lost 4 bases and the V segment lost 6 bases, leaving 16 bases of the junction unmatched. Germline lookup yields CDR1 MDHEN and CDR2 SYDVKM. The CDR3 runs to 19 residues.

The sequencing input was peripheral blood. This TCR came from a woman in her late teens or twenties with Graves' ophthalmopathy. V gene TRBV28 combines with J gene TRBJ1-6; 9 bases map to TRBD1. CDR3 protein: CASRSPGQGFRVYNSPLHF. DNA for the CDR3: TGTGCCAGCAGATCTCCGGGACAGGGATTTAGAGTTTATAATTCACCCCTCCACTTT.